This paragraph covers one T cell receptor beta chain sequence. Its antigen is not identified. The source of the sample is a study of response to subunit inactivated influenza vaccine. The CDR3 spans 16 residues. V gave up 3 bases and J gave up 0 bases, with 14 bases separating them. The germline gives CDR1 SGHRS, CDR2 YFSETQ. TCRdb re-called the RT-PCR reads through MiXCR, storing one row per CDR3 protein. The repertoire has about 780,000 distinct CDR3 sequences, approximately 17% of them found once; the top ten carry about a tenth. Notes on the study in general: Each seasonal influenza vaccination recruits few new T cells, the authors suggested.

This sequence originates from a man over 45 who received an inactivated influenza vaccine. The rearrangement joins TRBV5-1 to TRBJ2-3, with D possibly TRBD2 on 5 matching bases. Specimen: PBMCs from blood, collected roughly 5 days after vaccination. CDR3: CASSSLDWASTDTQYF. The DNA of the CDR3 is TGCGCCAGCAGCTCACTAGACTGGGCTAGCACAGATACGCAGTATTTT.